This T cell receptor beta chain was sequenced in a study of T cells in localized non-small cell lung cancer. Sequencing was performed with immunoSEQ multiplex PCR; in TCRdb, only in-frame clones are kept and a portion is missing. The sample has approximately 28,000 clones, roughly 90% seen once. This CDR3 region has 14 residues. Trimming removed 5 bases from V and 5 bases from J; junction bases left unmatched: 7. Germline assignment: CDR1 MDHEN and CDR2 SYDVKM. The V call is TRBV28, the J call TRBJ2-3; the match to TRBD2 covers 7 bases. The specimen comprised peripheral blood mononuclear cells, sampled before any cancer treatment. The TCR originated in a woman aged 40-69 years with stage III lung adenocarcinoma. The CDR3 reads CASSPGGGLDTQYF. In nucleotides, the CDR3 is TGTGCCAGCAGTCCCGGGGGAGGGCTAGATACGCAGTATTTT.